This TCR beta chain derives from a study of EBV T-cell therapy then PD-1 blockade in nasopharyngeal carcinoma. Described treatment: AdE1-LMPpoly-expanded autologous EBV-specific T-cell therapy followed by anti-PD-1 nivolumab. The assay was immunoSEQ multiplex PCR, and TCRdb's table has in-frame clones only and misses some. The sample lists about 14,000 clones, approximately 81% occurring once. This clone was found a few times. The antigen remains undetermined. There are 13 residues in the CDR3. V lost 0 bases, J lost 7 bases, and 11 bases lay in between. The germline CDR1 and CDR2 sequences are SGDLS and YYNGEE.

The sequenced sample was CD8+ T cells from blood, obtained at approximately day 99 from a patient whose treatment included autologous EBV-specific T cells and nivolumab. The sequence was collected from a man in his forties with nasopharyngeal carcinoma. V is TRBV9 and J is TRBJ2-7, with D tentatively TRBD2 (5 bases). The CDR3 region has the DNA TGTGCCAGCAGCGTAGCTGTAGGAGGAGAGCAGTACTTC. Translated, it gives CASSVAVGGEQYF. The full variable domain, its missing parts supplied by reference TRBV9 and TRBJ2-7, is DSGVTQTPKHLITATGQRVTLRCSPRSGDLSVYWYQQSLDQGLQFLIQYYNGEERAKGNILERFSAQQFPDLHSELNLSSLELGDSALYFCASSVAVGGEQYFGPGTRLTVT.